This T cell receptor beta chain was obtained from a study of patients and donors after allogeneic stem cell transplantation. TCRdb used MiXCR to reprocess the RT-PCR reads, holding one entry per CDR3 protein. This table has about a million distinct CDR3 sequences, more than 15% appearing once. This clonotype was seen at least ten times. The CDR3 is 16 amino acids. J was trimmed by 0 bases and V by 4 bases; bases with no gene match: 6. Sequencing input: blood, either unsorted or a sorted T cell fraction (not recorded which). This TCR derives from a human donor who was either an allogeneic HSCT recipient or a stem cell or donor lymphocyte infusion donor (not recorded which). It is not recorded whose cells these are; they may come from a transplant donor. The rearrangement links TRBV12-3 or TRBV12-4 to TRBJ2-7; TRBD2 matches at 10 bases. The CDR3 reads CASSSIAGGSSYEQYF. The CDR3 nucleotides are TGTGCCAGCAGTTCAATAGCGGGAGGTAGCTCCTACGAGCAGTACTTC.